Described below is a single T cell receptor beta chain sequence and its context. This sample stems from a study of blood T cell repertoires in COVID-19. The CDR3 is 13 residues long. CDR1 and CDR2 (germline): MNHEY, SMNVEV (reference sequence). Trimming cost V 3 bases and J 4 bases, with 9 bases left between them. Data came from immunoSEQ multiplex PCR; TCRdb stores just in-frame clones and leaves some out. The repertoire holds about 180,000 clones, with more than 85% as singletons. This sequence originates from a woman younger than 45 with active or convalescent COVID-19. What was sequenced was peripheral blood. The V call is TRBV27, the J call TRBJ1-2, with D possibly being TRBD1 (6 bases). CDR3 in DNA: TGTGCCAGCAGTTTTGGGGGCCTCTATGGCTACACCTTC. Protein sequence: CASSFGGLYGYTF.